Reported below is one TCR beta chain. This sample was taken from a study of blood T cell repertoires in COVID-19. About the research overall: Italy, Spain and the United States were the sources of the convalescent and acute COVID-19 samples. Sources were T cells, B-cell-depleted T cells, or PBMCs; the material itself was cDNA or gDNA.

The germline V gene has CDR1 SGHVS and CDR2 FQNEAQ. The V and J ends lost 2 bases and 4 bases respectively, with 6 bases between them. The CDR3 covers 14 residues. In the authors' methods: Using reference gene primer amplification, nucleated cell counts were estimated. Assay: immunoSEQ multiplex PCR; the TCRdb copy retains only in-frame clones and omits some. For V, J and clone size, that table is used; D and trimming come from the DNA. The sample has about 160,000 clones, 87% seen once. What was sequenced was peripheral blood. This TCR was recovered from a woman aged 55-70 years who had recovered from COVID-19. V and J are TRBV7-8 and TRBJ2-6, with D possibly being TRBD2 (5 bases). The CDR3 here is CASSLTGGANVLTF. DNA for the CDR3: TGTGCCAGCAGCTTAACGGGAGGGGCCAACGTCCTGACTTTC.